This is a list of T cell receptor beta chains from one sample in a study of cytomegalovirus exposure and HLA in healthy donors. Using immunoSEQ multiplex PCR, the repertoire was profiled, and TCRdb retains in-frame clones only, with some absent. The repertoire has 99,000 or so clones, about 80% of them found once; the top ten carry approximately 2%. The sequencing sample was made of PBMCs. These receptors originate from a man younger than 45 in good health and CMV-seronegative. CDR3s include the opening cysteine and the closing phenylalanine or tryptophan. The D gene is left open where the match is weak. The size field is filled for only some rows; it gives once, few, many or a size class.

d_call,j_call,clone_size,v_call,cdr3_aa,cdr3_nt
-,TRBJ1-1,-,TRBV19,CASSMRRGNTEAFF,TGTGCCAGTAGTATGCGGCGGGGGAACACTGAAGCCTTCTTT
-,TRBJ1-2,-,TRBV5-5,CASSLGIGQGHGYTF,TGTGCCAGCAGCTTGGGTATCGGGCAGGGCCATGGCTACACCTTC
-,TRBJ1-2,-,TRBV15,CATSRDPLVSGYTF,TGTGCCACCAGCAGAGATCCCTTGGTGAGTGGCTACACCTTC
-,TRBJ1-1,once,TRBV19,CASSSYEEDTEAFF,TGTGCCAGTAGTTCCTATGAGGAGGACACTGAAGCTTTCTTT
-,TRBJ2-1,-,TRBV10-1,CASSEPYHEQFF,TGCGCCAGCAGTGAACCCTACCATGAGCAGTTCTTC
TRBD1,TRBJ2-1,-,TRBV5-5,CASSFYGTGAYNEQFF,TGTGCCAGCAGCTTCTACGGGACAGGGGCATACAATGAGCAGTTCTTC
TRBD1,TRBJ1-3,-,TRBV6-1,CASSEVGGAGGNTIYF,TGTGCCAGCAGTGAAGTAGGGGGCGCGGGAGGAAACACCATATATTTT
-,TRBJ2-2,-,TRBV30,CASGTLAGAQPGELFF,TGTGCCTCAGGGACTTTGGCAGGCGCTCAACCCGGGGAGCTGTTTTTT
TRBD1,TRBJ2-3,-,TRBV30,CAWGTGASADTQYF,TGTGCCTGGGGGACAGGGGCGAGTGCAGATACGCAGTATTTT
TRBD1,TRBJ2-7,-,TRBV7-9,CASSWDSRYEQYF,TGTGCCAGCAGCTGGGACAGTCGCTACGAGCAGTACTTC
TRBD2,TRBJ2-5,once,TRBV6-1,CASRGLVAQETQYF,TGTGCCAGCAGGGGACTAGTGGCCCAAGAGACCCAGTACTTC
-,TRBJ1-3,many,TRBV4-2,CASSPGTGNTIYF,TGTGCCAGCAGCCCGGGGACTGGAAACACCATATATTTT
-,TRBJ1-2,-,TRBV21-1,CATRIIGGAYDYTF,TGTGCCACTAGAATTATAGGGGGAGCCTATGACTACACCTTC
TRBD2,TRBJ2-7,few,TRBV6-1,CASSAGTSGSYEQYF,TGTGCCAGCAGTGCCGGGACTAGCGGATCCTACGAGCAGTACTTC
-,TRBJ2-2,few,TRBV9,CASSATRSENTGELFF,TGTGCCAGCAGCGCAACTAGATCTGAGAACACCGGGGAGCTGTTTTTT
-,TRBJ2-7,-,TRBV27,CASSLSRTGGLSEQYF,TGTGCCAGCAGTTTATCAAGGACAGGAGGGCTCTCCGAGCAGTACTTC
TRBD2,TRBJ2-1,-,TRBV5-1,CASSTAGEGHEQFF,TGCGCCAGCAGTACGGCGGGAGAGGGGCATGAGCAGTTCTTC
-,TRBJ1-5,-,TRBV19,CASSPLRANQPQHF,TGTGCCAGTAGCCCCCTTCGCGCCAATCAGCCCCAGCATTTT
-,TRBJ1-1,-,TRBV6-1,CASRTGNTEAFF,TGTGCCAGCAGGACGGGGAACACTGAAGCTTTCTTT
-,TRBJ1-2,-,TRBV30,CAWSVNPRGGGEGGYTF,TGTGCCTGGAGTGTGAACCCGAGGGGGGGAGGGGAGGGTGGCTACACCTTC
-,TRBJ1-3,few,TRBV27,CASSSDGSSGNTIYF,TGTGCCAGCAGTTCTGATGGGAGCTCTGGAAACACCATATATTTT
TRBD2,TRBJ2-3,-,TRBV4-1,CASSQAGGLAGSDAQYF,TGCGCCAGCAGCCAAGCGGGGGGACTAGCGGGCTCAGATGCGCAGTATTTT
-,TRBJ1-1,-,TRBV11-3,CASSLQGNTEAFF,TGTGCCAGCAGCTTGCAGGGAAACACTGAAGCTTTCTTT
-,TRBJ1-5,-,TRBV5-6,CASSSESKGGQPQHF,TGTGCCAGCAGCTCGGAAAGTAAGGGAGGTCAGCCCCAGCATTTT
-,TRBJ2-2,-,TRBV5-6,CASSLAPQTRTGELFF,TGTGCCAGCAGCTTAGCCCCCCAGACACGAACGGGGGAGCTGTTTTTT
TRBD2,TRBJ2-1,-,TRBV5-1,CASSSQREPSNEQFF,TGCGCCAGCAGCTCCCAGCGGGAGCCCTCCAATGAGCAGTTCTTC